The 26 T cell receptor beta chains below all came from one sample that was sequenced in a study of blood T cell repertoires in COVID-19. The protocol was immunoSEQ multiplex PCR, while the TCRdb copy is restricted to in-frame clones and leaves out a portion. The sample shows just over 300,000 clones, about nine tenths of them seen only once. Sequencing used PBMCs or T cells enriched from blood (not recorded which). The receptors derive from a young man who had recovered from COVID-19.

The CDR3 loop is CASSDRGAAALGEQYF. CDR3 in DNA: TGTGCCAGCAGTGACCGTGGGGCGGCTGCCTTGGGCGAGCAGTACTTC. The chain links TRBV2 to TRBJ2-7, with TRBD1 as a possible D gene (5 bases). The CDR3 consists of 16 residues. Germline assignment: CDR1 SNHLY and CDR2 FYNNEI. Trimming stripped 3 bases from V and 6 bases from J, with 21 bases between.

The chain recombines TRBV12-3 or TRBV12-4 with TRBJ1-1; no clear D gene. V lost 3 bases, J lost 7 bases, and 12 bases lay in between. The CDR3 loop spans 13 amino acids. The CDR3 is CASSLSARLEAFF. Here the CDR3 DNA reads TGTGCCAGCAGTTTGTCGGCCAGACTTGAAGCTTTCTTT.

This clone has only one observation. The chain carries TRBV12-5 and TRBJ1-2; D is possibly TRBD1 (5 bases). Trimming took off 3 bases at V and 7 bases at J, with 9 bases between the two ends. The CDR3 loop spans 12 amino acids. Germline V gene sequence: CDR1 LGHNT, CDR2 FRNRAP. The CDR3 DNA is TGTGCTAGTGGTTTAAGGGGTTTTGGCTACACCTTC. Protein sequence: CASGLRGFGYTF.

The chain links TRBV7-2 to TRBJ2-2; 7 bases align to TRBD2. The CDR3 totals 15 residues. V trimming: 2 bases; J trimming: 5 bases; junction bases outside the gene matches: 5. Germline CDR1 is SGHTA and CDR2 is FQGNSA. Written as DNA, the CDR3 is TGTGCCAGCAGCTTACGTGGAGCGGGAACCGGGGAGCTGTTTTTT. Its protein is CASSLRGAGTGELFF.

The CDR3 protein is CASRGSSRNTGELFF. CDR3 DNA: TGTGCCAGCAGGGGTAGCAGCCGGAACACCGGGGAGCTGTTTTTT. This chain links TRBV6-5 with TRBJ2-2; no clear D. Germline CDR1 and CDR2: MNHEY and SVGAGI. The CDR3 contains 15 residues. Deletions cut 6 bases from V and 1 base from J, with 12 bases between.

The chain uses TRBV27 and TRBJ2-7; D is ambiguous. Trimming took 6 bases from V and 6 from J, leaving 15 bases between them. Germline values: CDR1 MNHEY, CDR2 SMNVEV (reference sequence). This CDR3 is built from 13 residues. The DNA of the CDR3 is TGTGCCAGCAGCCCAAGTCGACAAAGCGAGCAGTACTTC. Protein: CASSPSRQSEQYF.

This sequence joins TRBV3-1 (or the pseudogene TRBV3-2) and TRBJ1-2, with unresolved D. The CDR3 consists of 11 residues. V dropped 2 bases and J dropped 14 bases, with 12 bases sitting between them. Germline-derived CDR1 and CDR2 are LGHDT and YNNKEL (reference sequence). The CDR3 is CASSQQGARTF. CDR3 nucleotide sequence: TGTGCCAGCAGCCAACAAGGAGCGCGGACCTTC.

The chain employs TRBV5-1 and TRBJ1-4; the D gene is possibly TRBD1 (6 bases). This CDR3 has 14 residues. The V and J ends lost 4 bases and 8 bases respectively, with 15 bases between them. Looked up from germline, CDR1 is SGHRS and CDR2 is YFSETQ. CDR3 nucleotides: TGCGCCAGCAGCCAGGACAGTCTAAGCGAAAAACTGTTTTTT. Amino acid sequence: CASSQDSLSEKLFF.

V and J are TRBV7-6 and TRBJ2-2; the match to TRBD1 covers 9 bases. There are 15 residues in the CDR3. Germline-derived CDR1 and CDR2 are SGHVS and FNYEAQ. V trimming: 5 bases; J trimming: 6 bases; junction bases outside the gene matches: 7. The CDR3 sequence: CASSALGTGSGELFF. The CDR3, as DNA: TGTGCCAGCAGCGCCCTGGGGACAGGGTCCGGGGAGCTGTTTTTT.

The chain has TRBV11-2 and TRBJ1-6; D is unclear. The V gene lost 1 base and the J gene lost 10 bases, with 11 bases spanning the gap. CDR1 is SGHAT and CDR2 is FQNNGV in the germline V gene. The CDR3 covers 14 residues. Here the CDR3 reads CASSLASEWSPLHF. Here the CDR3 DNA reads TGTGCCAGCAGCTTAGCAAGCGAGTGGTCACCCCTCCACTTT. Filled out from reference TRBV11-2 and TRBJ1-6, the complete variable domain reads EAGVAQSPRYKIIEKRQSVAFWCNPISGHATLYWYQQILGQGPKLLIQFQNNGVVDDSQLPKDRFSAERLKGVDSTLKIQPAKLEDSAVYLCASSLASEWSPLHFGNGTRLTVT.

This chain links TRBV6-4 with TRBJ1-1; D call uncertain. The germline V gene encodes CDR1 MRHNA and CDR2 SNTAGT. This CDR3 comprises 13 residues. With 4 bases removed from V and 1 base from J, the gap between germline ends came to 7 bases. CDR3 sequence: CASSVVQNTEAFF. DNA of the CDR3: TGTGCCAGCAGTGTCGTACAGAACACTGAAGCTTTCTTT.

The chain couples TRBV5-1 to TRBJ1-4, with D tentatively TRBD1 (6 bases). The CDR3 is made up of 16 amino acids. Trimming removed 1 base from V and 13 bases from J, with 23 bases in between. Germline V CDR1 and CDR2: SGHRS, YFSETQ. The CDR3 bases are TGCGCCAGCAGCTTGAAGTACGGGACACCCCAGATGGGACTGTTTTTT. It codes for CASSLKYGTPQMGLFF.

CDR3 nucleotide sequence: TGTGCCAGCAGTTTATCGGGACTAGAATGGGAGACCCAGTACTTC. Translating gives CASSLSGLEWETQYF. The chain couples TRBV27 to TRBJ2-5; 8 nucleotides line up with TRBD2. Germline CDR1 MNHEY, CDR2 SMNVEV (reference sequence). The CDR3 extends over 15 amino acids. V was pared by 0 bases and J by 5 bases, with 5 bases of the junction left unmatched.

The genes are TRBV21-1 and TRBJ2-5; the table assigns TRBD1, which was not confirmed against the DNA. TRBV21-1 is termed a pseudogene. The CDR3 has 16 amino acids. CDR3 in DNA: TGTGCCAGCAGCAAATCCCGCCCCAGGGGGCGCGAGACCCAGTACTTC. It translates to CASSKSRPRGRETQYF.

This chain links TRBV7-2 with TRBJ2-5; a weak D match, TRBD2 (5 bases). Germline-derived CDR1 and CDR2 are SGHTA and FQGNSA. CDR3 size: 15 residues. The V and J ends lost 2 bases and 3 bases respectively, with 13 bases between them. The chain's CDR3 is CASSLWVVREETQYF. CDR3 bases: TGTGCCAGCAGCTTATGGGTTGTGAGGGAAGAGACCCAGTACTTC. Using reference TRBV7-2 and TRBJ2-5 for the parts outside the CDR3, the full variable domain is GAGVSQSPSNKVTEKGKDVELRCDPISGHTALYWYRQSLGQGLEFLIYFQGNSAPDKSGLPSDRFSAERTGGSVSTLTIQRTQQEDSAVYLCASSLWVVREETQYFGPGTRLLVL.

J is TRBJ1-6 and V is TRBV5-1; D is ambiguous. The CDR3 extends over 14 amino acids. Germline V gene sequence: CDR1 SGHRS, CDR2 YFSETQ. The ends were cut back, 0 bases at V and 9 bases at J, with 10 bases in the middle. The CDR3: CASSLAGYGSPLHF. The CDR3 nucleotides are TGCGCCAGCAGCTTGGCCGGGTACGGTTCACCCCTCCACTTT.

The chain combines TRBV27 with TRBJ1-2; unclear D gene. Germline V gives CDR1 MNHEY, CDR2 SMNVEV (reference sequence). The length of the CDR3 is 12 residues. Trimming removed 6 bases at V and 7 bases at J, with 12 bases between. The CDR3 sequence: CASRFPKCGYTF. The DNA for the CDR3 is TGTGCCAGCAGATTCCCCAAATGTGGCTACACCTTC.

The rearrangement uses TRBV2 and TRBJ2-7, with 10 positions matching TRBD2. Germline loops: CDR1 SNHLY, CDR2 FYNNEI. This CDR3 comprises 14 residues. Trimming took 4 bases from V and 2 from J; bases not matched to a gene: 2. The CDR3 sequence is CASSGTSGPYEQYF. The CDR3 nucleotides read TGTGCCAGCAGTGGGACTAGCGGTCCCTACGAGCAGTACTTC.

V and J are TRBV5-1 and TRBJ1-1; D is perhaps TRBD1 (6 bases). This CDR3 contains 15 residues. Between the trimmed V and J ends, which lost 0 bases and 1 base, there was a span of 10 bases. Germline loops: CDR1 SGHRS, CDR2 YFSETQ. CDR3 DNA sequence: TGCGCCAGCAGCTTGGCAGGGGTCCAGAACACTGAAGCTTTCTTT. Amino acid sequence: CASSLAGVQNTEAFF.

J is TRBJ2-2 and V is TRBV5-1, with 10 bases aligning to TRBD2. This CDR3 is 14 amino acids long. The V gene's germline CDR1 is SGHRS and CDR2 YFSETQ. The V gene end was trimmed by 3 bases and the J gene end by 4 bases; junction bases not matched to a gene: 0. The CDR3 spells CASSWTSGTGELFF. The CDR3 DNA reads as TGCGCCAGCAGCTGGACTAGCGGCACCGGGGAGCTGTTTTTT.

This clone was observed a single time. The V call is TRBV5-6, the J call TRBJ2-7, with 10 bases lining up with TRBD1. In germline, CDR1 is SGHDT, CDR2 YYEEEE. CDR3 length equals 15 residues. J was trimmed by 7 bases and V by 4 bases; bases with no gene match: 11. CDR3 sequence reads: CASSPTTGGAGEQYF. In DNA form, the CDR3 reads TGTGCCAGCAGCCCAACGACAGGGGGCGCGGGAGAGCAGTACTTC. The full variable domain, its missing parts supplied by reference TRBV5-6 and TRBJ2-7, is DAGVTQSPTHLIKTRGQQVTLRCSPKSGHDTVSWYQQALGQGPQFIFQYYEEEERQRGNFPDRFSGHQFPNYSSELNVNALLLGDSALYLCASSPTTGGAGEQYFGPGTRLTVT.

The chain combines TRBV9 with TRBJ2-5; 10 nucleotides align to TRBD2. The CDR3 is 16 amino acids. V shed 4 bases, J shed 2 bases, and the junction held 8 bases outside the gene matches. The germline V gene has CDR1 SGDLS and CDR2 YYNGEE. CDR3 sequence (DNA): TGTGCCAGCAGCCTCGGACTAGCGGAAGGGCAAGAGACCCAGTACTTC. Its protein is CASSLGLAEGQETQYF.

V usage is TRBV30 and J usage is TRBJ1-6; weak D call: TRBD1 (5 bases). CDR3 length: 13 amino acids. The germline V gene encodes CDR1 GTSNPN and CDR2 SVGIG (reference sequence). The ends were cut back, 2 bases at V and 7 bases at J, with 9 bases in the middle. The CDR3 nucleotides are TGTGCCTGGAGTTTAGGGGTGAATTCACCCCTCCACTTT. Translation gives CAWSLGVNSPLHF.

The V call is TRBV3-1 (or the pseudogene TRBV3-2), the J call TRBJ1-1; the D gene is possibly TRBD1 (6 bases). The germline V and J ends were trimmed by 1 base and 4 bases, with 7 bases remaining between them. Germline CDR1 LGHDT, CDR2 YNNKEL (reference sequence). This CDR3 has 13 residues. The CDR3 sequence: CASSQGTATEAFF. DNA of the CDR3: TGTGCCAGCAGCCAAGGGACAGCCACTGAAGCTTTCTTT.

The V call is TRBV30, the J call TRBJ2-1; the D gene is possibly TRBD2 (7 bases). V lost 8 bases to trimming and J lost 5 bases, with 13 bases between them. Germline CDR1 reads GTSNPN; CDR2 reads SVGIG (reference sequence). This CDR3 has 12 amino acids. CDR3 sequence (DNA): TGTGCCCGGGGGGCGTCTAACAATGAGCAGTTCTTC. Translating gives CARGASNNEQFF.

The CDR3 reads CASTLGNGGRGHETQYF. Here the CDR3 DNA reads TGTGCCAGCACCCTGGGCAATGGCGGGAGGGGGCATGAGACCCAGTACTTC. The chain is built from TRBV7-9 and TRBJ2-5, with TRBD2 matching 9 bases. The CDR3 sequence is 17 residues long. Germline V gene sequence: CDR1 SEHNR, CDR2 FQNEAQ (reference sequence). J lost 5 bases, V lost 7 bases, and 17 bases had no gene match. The entire variable domain, with the rest obtained from reference TRBV7-9 and TRBJ2-5, is as follows: DTGVSQNPRHKITKRGQNVTFRCDPISEHNRLYWYRQTLGQGPEFLTYFQNEAQLEKSRLLSDRFSAERPKGSFSTLEIQRTEQGDSAMYLCASTLGNGGRGHETQYFGPGTRLLVL.